The next 13 T cell receptor beta chains were all read from a single sample in a study of tumor and adjacent non-tumor tissue in lung cancer. No cell sorting was done before RNA was extracted from the tissue. More than 3 cm separated this lung sample from the edge of the tumor. TCRbeta libraries were built with three rounds of nested PCR, modified from ARM-PCR. TCRdb processed the multiplex PCR reads anew with MiXCR; each CDR3 protein has one entry. The table has 80,000 to 130,000 distinct CDR3 sequences, 65% seen once; the top ten hold roughly 19%. Sequencing input: distant non-tumor lung tissue. These receptors were collected from a man aged 30 to 39 with non-small cell lung cancer.

This clonotype was observed a few times. The chain couples TRBV11-2 to TRBJ2-1; 8 bases line up with TRBD2. This CDR3 region has 16 residues. Germline V gives CDR1 SGHAT, CDR2 FQNNGV. The trim removed 4 bases at V and 6 bases at J, leaving 11 bases unmatched. This CDR3 reads CASSSLIAGPSNEQFF. The CDR3, as DNA: TGTGCCAGCAGCTCACTCATAGCGGGGCCTTCCAATGAGCAGTTCTTC.

On this clonotype itself: An end of the junction differs from the germline gene, which may be a read error. The V call is TRBV11-2, the J call TRBJ2-1, with 8 bases identical to TRBD2. This CDR3 is 18 amino acids long. CDR1 SGHAT and CDR2 FQNNGV come from the germline V gene. The CDR3 protein is CATSLVWEAGVDYNEQFF. In DNA form, the CDR3 reads TGTGCCACCAGCTTAGTGTGGGAAGCGGGGGTCGACTACAATGAGCAGTTCTTC.

This clonotype was seen a handful of times. V gene TRBV14 combines with J gene TRBJ1-1; D remains ambiguous. Trimming shortened V by 1 base and J by 8 bases, and 5 bases separated the two germline ends. Germline CDR1 is SGHDN and CDR2 is FVKESK. The CDR3 sequence is 11 residues long. CDR3 region: CASSQGLEAFF. The CDR3 DNA sequence: TGTGCCAGCAGCCAAGGATTGGAAGCTTTCTTT.

The chain employs TRBV6-1 and TRBJ1-1; 7 positions match TRBD1. The germline V gene encodes CDR1 MNHNS and CDR2 SASEGT. CDR3 length equals 14 residues. V shed 5 bases and J 5 bases; nucleotides not matched to a gene: 8. This CDR3 is CASSKRQGNTEAFF. The CDR3 region has the DNA TGTGCCAGCAGTAAGAGACAGGGCAATACTGAAGCTTTCTTT.

Details on this clonotype: One junction end does not reproduce the germline sequence, and a read error may be involved. The chain couples TRBV12-3 or TRBV12-4 to TRBJ2-2; D is possibly TRBD1 or TRBD2 (5 bases each). The CDR3 covers 16 residues. The CDR3 sequence: CANSLTELGVLGELFF. As DNA, the CDR3 is TGTGCCAACAGTTTGACAGAGTTGGGAGTACTCGGGGAGCTGTTTTTT.

This clonotype was seen at least ten times. The chain joins TRBV6-1 to TRBJ1-2, with no clear D. The CDR3 is 15 amino acids. Trimming took off 0 bases at V and 4 bases at J, with 12 bases between the two ends. Germline CDR1 MNHNS, CDR2 SASEGT. The CDR3, as DNA: TGTGCCAGCAGTGAAGCTTCCGGGGTACTCTATGGCTACACCTTC. Protein sequence: CASSEASGVLYGYTF.

Comment on this clonotype: Germline is not matched at one junction end, which may reflect a read error. The CDR3 spells CSVVGATGKLFF. The CDR3 DNA follows: TGTAGCGTTGTCGGGGCCACCGGGAAGCTGTTTTTT. The gene calls are TRBV29-1 and TRBJ2-2, with D perhaps matching TRBD1 or TRBD2 (5 bases each). Germline CDR1 and CDR2: SQVTM and ANQGSEA. The CDR3 extends over 12 amino acids.

The chain joins TRBV4-1 to TRBJ1-4; no clear D. Germline V gene lookup returns CDR1 MGHRA and CDR2 YSYEKL. The CDR3 has 15 amino acids. The V end lost 4 bases, the J end lost 13 bases, and 22 bases lay between the germline ends. The CDR3 nucleotides are TGCGCCAGCAGCCCTTACACTAACTCTAATGGAAGACTGTTTTTT. Its translation: CASSPYTNSNGRLFF.

This chain joins TRBV6-2 or TRBV6-3 and TRBJ1-5; D is unclear. The CDR3 loop spans 16 amino acids. V was clipped by 11 bases and J by 1 base, with 21 bases between them. Looked up from germline, CDR1 is MNHEY and CDR2 is SVGEGT. CDR3 sequence: CAGAPQLRVSNQPQHF. Here the CDR3 DNA reads TGTGCCGGCGCCCCTCAACTGAGAGTAAGCAATCAGCCCCAGCATTTT.

A remark on this clonotype: A read error may produce the germline difference seen at one junction end. The gene calls are TRBV4-1 and TRBJ2-1, with TRBD1 identical over 8 bases. This CDR3 region has 15 residues. Germline assignment: CDR1 MGHRA and CDR2 YSYEKL. CDR3 nucleotides: TGCGCCGGCAGCCCGGGACAGGTGGTCATGAATGAGCAGTTCTTC. Protein: CAGSPGQVVMNEQFF.

This clonotype has a handful of counts. A read error is possible here, since a much larger clone lies one base away. This chain uses TRBV4-1 with TRBJ2-2; 8 bases fit TRBD2. Per the germline V gene, CDR1 is MGHRA and CDR2 is YSYEKL. This CDR3 comprises 16 residues. The CDR3 loop is CASIQVTSGNTGELFF. The CDR3, as DNA: TGCGCCAGCATCCAAGTAACTAGCGGAAACACCGGGGAGCTGTTTTTT.

Worth noting for this clonotype: Since the CDR3 does not end with the conserved phenylalanine or tryptophan, this likely comes from a read error. The chain uses TRBV11-2 and TRBJ2-1; D possibly corresponds to TRBD1 (6 bases). This CDR3 region has 15 residues. CDR1 and CDR2 (germline): SGHAT, FQNNGV. V dropped 2 bases and J dropped 5 bases, with 13 bases sitting between them. The CDR3 DNA is TGTGCCAGCAGCTTACATGGGGGCTGGAACAATGAGCAGTTCCTC. Its translation is CASSLHGGWNNEQFL.

In regard to this clonotype: A single base separates this from a much larger clone, so it may be a read error. V is TRBV4-1 and J is TRBJ2-2; tentative D call: TRBD2 (6 bases). CDR3 length: 15 residues. Per germline, CDR1 MGHRA and CDR2 YSYEKL. In DNA, the CDR3 is TGCGCCAGCAGCCAAGAATCGGGGGTAACCGGGGAGCTGCTTTTT. This codes for CASSQESGVTGELLF.